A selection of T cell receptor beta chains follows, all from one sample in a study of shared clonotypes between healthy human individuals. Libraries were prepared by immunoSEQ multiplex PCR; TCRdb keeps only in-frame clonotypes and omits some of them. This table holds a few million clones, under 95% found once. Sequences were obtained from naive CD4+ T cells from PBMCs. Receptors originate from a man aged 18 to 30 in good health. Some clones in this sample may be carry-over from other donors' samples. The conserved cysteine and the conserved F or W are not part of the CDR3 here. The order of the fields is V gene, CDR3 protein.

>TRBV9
ASSVGSGTAPRYT
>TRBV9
ASSVRGVSDTGELF
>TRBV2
ASRRGEQY
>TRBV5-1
ASSSLWGGEKLF
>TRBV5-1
ASSEGTASNTEAF
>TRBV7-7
ASSPARGSRNEQF
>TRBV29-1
SVGGLTYEQY
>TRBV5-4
ASRSQGRETQY
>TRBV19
ASSSPGRFTYEQY
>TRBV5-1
ASSPGQGDEETQY
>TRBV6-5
ASSLTGTAARGEQF
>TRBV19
ATHRGDTGELF
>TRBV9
ASSVEGAFREQY
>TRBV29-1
SVVPAFSYNEQF
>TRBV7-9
ASTKTGPVRLHGYT
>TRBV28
ASSLGGGAGNEQY
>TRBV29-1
SVERTLLAF
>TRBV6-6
ASSSREGQETQY
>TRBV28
ASFSGYGYT
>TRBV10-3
AISEGVSEKLF
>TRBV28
ASSAQFAGRGDGYT
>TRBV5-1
ASSTDYTTGKLF
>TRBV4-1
ASSQGLAYEQY
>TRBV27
ASSLWTSPTYEQY
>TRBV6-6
ASSYAAWEQY
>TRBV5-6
ASSAGKVNEKLF
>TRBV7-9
ASSSPGLPLETQY
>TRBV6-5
ASGGGRLTGELF
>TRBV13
ASGPGKETQY
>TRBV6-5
ASTPEGNTEAF
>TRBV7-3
ASSATSGRPTGEQF
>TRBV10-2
ASRPPRDGYTDTQY
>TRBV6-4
ASSQGGNDADTQY
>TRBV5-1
ASMLVAGGETQY
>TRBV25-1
ASRTEGDTQY
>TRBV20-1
SARGFGEAF
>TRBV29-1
SVDSFTEAF
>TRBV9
ASTDPPGLAVDTGELF
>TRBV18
ASSRQGGSDEQF
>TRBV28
ASSFRVPETQY
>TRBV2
ASSLAGQNTEAF
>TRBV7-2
ASSADRVYGYT
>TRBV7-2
ATSLGEETQY
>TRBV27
ASRPAGFPANEKLF
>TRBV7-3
ASSLLPKNTEAF
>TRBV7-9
ASSSIAKPFGLAGGEQY
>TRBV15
ATSLAGVRIEQY
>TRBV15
ATSSQMTGGTDTQY
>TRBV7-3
ASSLMRGRDEQF
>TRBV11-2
ASSVRPQGGENEQF